This TCR beta chain was identified during a study of cytomegalovirus exposure and HLA in healthy donors. General observations from the study: The study listed approximately 160 cytomegalovirus-associated TCR beta chains.

Concerning this clone itself: Its target is unknown.

The PCR used 60 Vbeta and 13 Jbeta primers. The protocol was immunoSEQ multiplex PCR, while the TCRdb copy is restricted to in-frame clones and leaves out a portion. This table has 130,000 to 150,000 clones, around 80% appearing once. Trimming left V 6 bases short and J 12 bases short, with 11 bases between. Germline V gene data show CDR1 as DFQATT and CDR2 as SNEGSKA (reference sequence). The CDR3 is 9 residues long. The sample comprised PBMCs. The chain recombines TRBV20-1 with TRBJ1-2, with unresolved D. The source is a man aged 40-55 years in good health and CMV-seropositive. Here the CDR3 reads CSAPVGNTF. The CDR3 coding sequence is TGCAGTGCCCCTGTCGGGAACACCTTC.